This is a list of T cell receptor beta chains from one sample in a study of blood T cell repertoires in COVID-19. Generated by immunoSEQ multiplex PCR, the TCRdb table keeps only in-frame clones and is missing some. Of 140,000 or so clones listed, 80% to 90% are singletons. Sequenced: peripheral blood. All receptors derive from a woman aged 50 to 65 with acute or convalescent COVID-19. Both conserved end residues are part of each CDR3. D genes are given only for firm matches. Where a row states a size, it is once, few, many or the class of an expanded clone; other rows omit it.

d_call: NA
clone_size: NA
j_call: TRBJ1-2
v_call: TRBV5-1
cdr3_aa: CASSPLGGFGYTF
cdr3_nt: TGCGCCAGCAGCCCACTCGGGGGATTTGGCTACACCTTC

d_call: TRBD1
clone_size: NA
j_call: TRBJ1-4
v_call: TRBV29-1
cdr3_aa: CSVYFSGTADEKLFF
cdr3_nt: TGCAGCGTTTACTTCTCCGGGACAGCGGATGAAAAACTGTTTTTT

d_call: TRBD1
clone_size: NA
j_call: TRBJ1-2
v_call: TRBV19
cdr3_aa: CASSDRKNYGYTF
cdr3_nt: TGTGCCAGTTCGGACAGGAAGAACTATGGCTACACCTTC

d_call: NA
clone_size: NA
j_call: TRBJ2-7
v_call: TRBV3-1/TRBV3-2
cdr3_aa: CASSRSHEQYF
cdr3_nt: TGTGCCAGCAGTCGTTCCCACGAGCAGTACTTC

d_call: TRBD1
clone_size: NA
j_call: TRBJ1-2
v_call: TRBV7-9
cdr3_aa: CASSSQGADYGYTF
cdr3_nt: TGTGCCAGCAGCTCCCAGGGGGCGGACTATGGCTACACCTTC

d_call: TRBD2
clone_size: NA
j_call: TRBJ2-5
v_call: TRBV2
cdr3_aa: CASLLGLAGQETQYF
cdr3_nt: TGTGCCAGCCTATTGGGGCTAGCGGGCCAAGAGACCCAGTACTTC

d_call: NA
clone_size: once
j_call: TRBJ1-1
v_call: TRBV6-5
cdr3_aa: CASSLGVLTEAFF
cdr3_nt: TGTGCCAGCAGTTTAGGGGTGTTAACTGAAGCTTTCTTT

d_call: NA
clone_size: NA
j_call: TRBJ1-1
v_call: TRBV15
cdr3_aa: CATSREGGGALIEAFF
cdr3_nt: TGTGCCACCAGCAGAGAGGGAGGGGGGGCCCTTATCGAAGCTTTCTTT

d_call: TRBD1
clone_size: NA
j_call: TRBJ2-7
v_call: TRBV28
cdr3_aa: CASTTADRGPYEQYF
cdr3_nt: TGTGCCAGCACCACTGCAGACAGGGGCCCCTACGAGCAGTACTTC

d_call: TRBD1
clone_size: NA
j_call: TRBJ1-2
v_call: TRBV12-3/TRBV12-4
cdr3_aa: CASTPLDRAGYTF
cdr3_nt: TGTGCCAGCACCCCTCTGGACAGGGCTGGCTACACCTTC

d_call: NA
clone_size: NA
j_call: TRBJ2-1
v_call: TRBV15
cdr3_aa: CATTTRGPDNEQFF
cdr3_nt: TGTGCCACCACAACCCGGGGTCCGGACAATGAGCAGTTCTTC

d_call: NA
clone_size: NA
j_call: TRBJ2-7
v_call: TRBV9
cdr3_aa: CASSVGGLTYEQYF
cdr3_nt: TGTGCCAGCAGCGTAGGGGGACTGACCTACGAGCAGTACTTC

d_call: NA
clone_size: NA
j_call: TRBJ1-1
v_call: TRBV7-3
cdr3_aa: CASSLITPRVTEAFF
cdr3_nt: TGTGCCAGCAGCTTAATTACCCCCCGGGTCACTGAAGCTTTCTTT

d_call: NA
clone_size: NA
j_call: TRBJ1-4
v_call: TRBV4-2
cdr3_aa: CASSQGPNEKLFF
cdr3_nt: TGTGCCAGCAGCCAAGGTCCAAATGAAAAACTGTTTTTT

d_call: TRBD1
clone_size: NA
j_call: TRBJ1-5
v_call: TRBV25-1
cdr3_aa: CASRQTGGSNQPQHF
cdr3_nt: TGTGCCAGCAGACAAACAGGGGGTAGCAATCAGCCCCAGCATTTT

d_call: NA
clone_size: NA
j_call: TRBJ2-3
v_call: TRBV10-3
cdr3_aa: CAISEGLATDTQYF
cdr3_nt: TGTGCCATCAGTGAGGGCCTAGCGACAGATACGCAGTATTTT

d_call: NA
clone_size: NA
j_call: TRBJ1-3
v_call: TRBV9
cdr3_aa: CASSPERFTGNTIYF
cdr3_nt: TGTGCCAGCAGCCCCGAGCGGTTTACTGGAAACACCATATATTTT

d_call: TRBD2
clone_size: NA
j_call: TRBJ2-5
v_call: TRBV24-1
cdr3_aa: CATSDWTSGGWGTQYF
cdr3_nt: TGTGCCACCAGTGATTGGACTAGCGGGGGCTGGGGAACCCAGTACTTC

d_call: NA
clone_size: NA
j_call: TRBJ1-1
v_call: TRBV7-9
cdr3_aa: CASSLDGGVREAFF
cdr3_nt: TGTGCCAGCAGCTTAGACGGCGGGGTCCGTGAAGCTTTCTTT

d_call: NA
clone_size: NA
j_call: TRBJ2-2
v_call: TRBV7-2
cdr3_aa: CASSPSRPGELFF
cdr3_nt: TGTGCCAGCAGCCCGTCGCGGCCCGGGGAGCTGTTTTTT

d_call: TRBD1
clone_size: NA
j_call: TRBJ1-1
v_call: TRBV4-1
cdr3_aa: CASSHPGTGGLGVTEAFF
cdr3_nt: TGCGCCAGCAGCCACCCCGGGACAGGGGGCCTCGGGGTCACTGAAGCTTTCTTT

d_call: NA
clone_size: once
j_call: TRBJ2-7
v_call: TRBV7-9
cdr3_aa: CASSIAISYEQYF
cdr3_nt: TGTGCCAGCAGTATCGCGATCTCCTACGAGCAGTACTTC

d_call: NA
clone_size: NA
j_call: TRBJ2-1
v_call: TRBV7-3
cdr3_aa: CASSRRLAEPNEQFF
cdr3_nt: TGTGCCAGCAGTCGTCGGTTAGCGGAGCCAAATGAGCAGTTCTTC

d_call: TRBD1
clone_size: NA
j_call: TRBJ1-4
v_call: TRBV15
cdr3_aa: CATSSSFPGQGIEKLFF
cdr3_nt: TGTGCCACCAGCAGCAGTTTTCCGGGACAGGGGATTGAAAAACTGTTTTTT

d_call: TRBD2
clone_size: NA
j_call: TRBJ2-5
v_call: TRBV5-5
cdr3_aa: CASSGVGTSEETQYF
cdr3_nt: TGTGCCAGCAGCGGGGTGGGGACTAGCGAAGAGACCCAGTACTTC

d_call: TRBD2
clone_size: NA
j_call: TRBJ2-3
v_call: TRBV7-9
cdr3_aa: CASSRTSGTDTQYF
cdr3_nt: TGTGCCAGCAGCCGGACTAGCGGCACAGATACGCAGTATTTT

d_call: NA
clone_size: NA
j_call: TRBJ1-2
v_call: TRBV9
cdr3_aa: CASEATNYGYTF
cdr3_nt: TGTGCCAGCGAAGCAACTAACTATGGCTACACCTTC

d_call: TRBD1
clone_size: NA
j_call: TRBJ1-1
v_call: TRBV5-5
cdr3_aa: CASSLQGDTEAFF
cdr3_nt: TGTGCCAGCAGCTTGCAGGGGGACACTGAAGCTTTCTTT

d_call: NA
clone_size: few
j_call: TRBJ1-1
v_call: TRBV9
cdr3_aa: CASSVAGGTNTEAFF
cdr3_nt: TGTGCCAGCAGCGTAGCCGGGGGAACGAACACTGAAGCTTTCTTT

d_call: NA
clone_size: NA
j_call: TRBJ1-1
v_call: TRBV10-3
cdr3_aa: CAISEGGGRNTEAFF
cdr3_nt: TGTGCCATCAGTGAAGGGGGGGGAAGGAACACTGAAGCTTTCTTT

d_call: NA
clone_size: NA
j_call: TRBJ2-2
v_call: TRBV7-2
cdr3_aa: CASSPTSFIGAGELFF
cdr3_nt: TGTGCCAGCAGCCCAACTAGCTTCATAGGAGCCGGGGAGCTGTTTTTT

d_call: NA
clone_size: NA
j_call: TRBJ1-1
v_call: TRBV6-1
cdr3_aa: CASSEITATEAFF
cdr3_nt: TGTGCCAGCAGTGAAATAACAGCTACCGAAGCTTTCTTT

d_call: TRBD1
clone_size: NA
j_call: TRBJ1-5
v_call: TRBV12-3/TRBV12-4
cdr3_aa: CASSGQGNQPQHF
cdr3_nt: TGTGCCAGCAGTGGACAGGGTAATCAGCCCCAGCATTTT

d_call: NA
clone_size: NA
j_call: TRBJ1-4
v_call: TRBV27
cdr3_aa: CASSLMGLSNEKLFF
cdr3_nt: TGTGCCAGCAGTTTAATGGGACTGTCTAATGAAAAACTGTTTTTT

d_call: NA
clone_size: NA
j_call: TRBJ1-2
v_call: TRBV6-5
cdr3_aa: CASRLLGLNYGYTF
cdr3_nt: TGTGCCAGCAGACTGCTGGGGCTTAACTATGGCTACACCTTC

d_call: NA
clone_size: NA
j_call: TRBJ2-5
v_call: TRBV3-1/TRBV3-2
cdr3_aa: CASSQAPGQGYKTQYF
cdr3_nt: TGTGCCAGCAGCCAAGCCCCGGGTCAGGGTTACAAGACCCAGTACTTC